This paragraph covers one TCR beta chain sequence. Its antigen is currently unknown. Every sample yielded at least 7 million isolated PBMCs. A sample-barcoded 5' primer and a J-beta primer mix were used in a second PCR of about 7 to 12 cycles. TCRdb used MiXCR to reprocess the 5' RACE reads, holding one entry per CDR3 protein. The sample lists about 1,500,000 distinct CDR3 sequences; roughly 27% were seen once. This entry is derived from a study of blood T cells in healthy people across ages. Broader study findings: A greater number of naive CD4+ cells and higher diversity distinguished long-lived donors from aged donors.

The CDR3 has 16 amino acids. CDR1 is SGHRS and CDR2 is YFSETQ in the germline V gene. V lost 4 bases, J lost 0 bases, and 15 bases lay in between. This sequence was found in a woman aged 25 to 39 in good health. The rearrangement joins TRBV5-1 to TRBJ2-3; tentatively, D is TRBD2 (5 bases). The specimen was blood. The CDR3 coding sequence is TGCGCCAGCAGCCTGTGGGCGGGCATTAGCACAGATACGCAGTATTTT. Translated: CASSLWAGISTDTQYF.